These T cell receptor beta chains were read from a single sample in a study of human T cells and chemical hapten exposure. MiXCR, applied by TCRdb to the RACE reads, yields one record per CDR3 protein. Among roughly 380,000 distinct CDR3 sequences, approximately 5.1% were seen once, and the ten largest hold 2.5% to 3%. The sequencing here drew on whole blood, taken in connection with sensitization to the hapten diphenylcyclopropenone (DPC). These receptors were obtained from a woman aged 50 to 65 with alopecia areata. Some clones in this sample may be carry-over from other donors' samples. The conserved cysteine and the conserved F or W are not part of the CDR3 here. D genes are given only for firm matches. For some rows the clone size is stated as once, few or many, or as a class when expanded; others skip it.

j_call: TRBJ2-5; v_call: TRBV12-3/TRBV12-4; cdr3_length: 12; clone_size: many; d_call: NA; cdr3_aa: ASSFPGREETQY
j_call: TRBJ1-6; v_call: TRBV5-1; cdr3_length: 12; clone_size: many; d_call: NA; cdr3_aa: ASSPDEYNSPLH
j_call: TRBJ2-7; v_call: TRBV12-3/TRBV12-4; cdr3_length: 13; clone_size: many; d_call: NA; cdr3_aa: ASSLGGTLSYEQY
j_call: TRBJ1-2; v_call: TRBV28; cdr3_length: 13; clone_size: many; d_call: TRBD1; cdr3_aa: ASIEGQGGSFSYT
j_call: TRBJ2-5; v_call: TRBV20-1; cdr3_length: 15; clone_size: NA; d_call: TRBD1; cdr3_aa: SAREILGTAFTETQY
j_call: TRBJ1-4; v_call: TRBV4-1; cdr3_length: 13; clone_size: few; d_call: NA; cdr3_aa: ASSQERSVQEKLF
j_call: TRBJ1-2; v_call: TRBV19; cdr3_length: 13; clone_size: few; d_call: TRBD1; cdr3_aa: ASTLTQGAGYGYT
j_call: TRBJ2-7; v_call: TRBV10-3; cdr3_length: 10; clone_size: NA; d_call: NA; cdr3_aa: AISESAAQQY
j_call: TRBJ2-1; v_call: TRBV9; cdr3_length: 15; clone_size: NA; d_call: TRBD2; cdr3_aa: ASSVAVGGGTYNEQF
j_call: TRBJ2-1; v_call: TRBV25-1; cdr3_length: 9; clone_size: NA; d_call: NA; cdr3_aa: ASRMVGEQF
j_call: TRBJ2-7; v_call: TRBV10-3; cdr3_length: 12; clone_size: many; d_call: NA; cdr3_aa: AISEPDRPYEQY
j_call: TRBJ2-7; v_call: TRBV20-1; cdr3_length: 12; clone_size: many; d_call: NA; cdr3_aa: SATQRDTTYEQY
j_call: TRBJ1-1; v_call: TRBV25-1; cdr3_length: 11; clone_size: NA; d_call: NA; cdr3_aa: ASSVVGDTEAF
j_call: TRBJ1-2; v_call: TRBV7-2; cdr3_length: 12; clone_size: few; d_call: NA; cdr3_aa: ASSFSGGAYGYT
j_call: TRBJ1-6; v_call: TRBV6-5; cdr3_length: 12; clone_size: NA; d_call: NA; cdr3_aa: ASSRQLDGSPLH
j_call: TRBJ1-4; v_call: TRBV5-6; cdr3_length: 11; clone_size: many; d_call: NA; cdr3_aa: ASSLKAAEKLF
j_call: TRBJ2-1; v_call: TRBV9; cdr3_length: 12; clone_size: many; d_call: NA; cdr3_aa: ASSVGSSYNEQF
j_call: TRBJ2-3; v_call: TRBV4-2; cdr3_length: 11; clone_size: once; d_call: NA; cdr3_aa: ASRVEGRDTQY
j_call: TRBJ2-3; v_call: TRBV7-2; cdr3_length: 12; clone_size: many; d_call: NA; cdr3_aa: ASSLSTATDTQY
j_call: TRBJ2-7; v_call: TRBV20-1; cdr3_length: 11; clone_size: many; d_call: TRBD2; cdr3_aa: SAPPAGVVEQY
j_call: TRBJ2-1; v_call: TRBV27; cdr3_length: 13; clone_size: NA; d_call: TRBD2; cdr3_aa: ASGGDGQWGNEQF
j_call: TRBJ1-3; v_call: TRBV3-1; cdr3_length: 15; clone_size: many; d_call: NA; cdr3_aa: ASSQGRRVVTGNTIY
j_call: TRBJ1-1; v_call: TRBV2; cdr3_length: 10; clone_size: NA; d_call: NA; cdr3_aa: ASIPGTFYAF
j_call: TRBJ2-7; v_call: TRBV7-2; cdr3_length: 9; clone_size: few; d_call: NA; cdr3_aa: ASRAGFEQY
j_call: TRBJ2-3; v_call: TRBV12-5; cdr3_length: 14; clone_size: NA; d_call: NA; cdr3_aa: ASGSVTGMTTDTQY
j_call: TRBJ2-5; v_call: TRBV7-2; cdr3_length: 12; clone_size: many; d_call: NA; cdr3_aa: ASSRYGLQETQY
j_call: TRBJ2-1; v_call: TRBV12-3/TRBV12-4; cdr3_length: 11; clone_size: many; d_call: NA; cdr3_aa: ASSFRASDEQF
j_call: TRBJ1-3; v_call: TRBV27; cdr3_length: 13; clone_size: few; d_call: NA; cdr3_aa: ASSGTADSGNTIY
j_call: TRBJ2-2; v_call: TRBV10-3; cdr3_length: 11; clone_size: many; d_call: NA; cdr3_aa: ALRRENTGELF
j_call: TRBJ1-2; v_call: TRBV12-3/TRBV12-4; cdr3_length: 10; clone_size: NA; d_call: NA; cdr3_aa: ASSFQTGGYT
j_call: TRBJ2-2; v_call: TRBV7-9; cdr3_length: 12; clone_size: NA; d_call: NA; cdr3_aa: ASKPGVSTGELF
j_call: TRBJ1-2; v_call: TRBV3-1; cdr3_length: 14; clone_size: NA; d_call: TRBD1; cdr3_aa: ASSLGQGPPGGGYT